A single sample is the source of the 4 T cell receptor beta chains below, sequenced in a study of shared clonotypes between healthy human individuals. Naive CD8 cells lacked CD45RO and underwent positive selection for CCR7, leaving out terminally differentiated effector memory CD45RA+ cells. The repertoire was sequenced with immunoSEQ multiplex PCR; TCRdb's copy has only in-frame clones and lacks some. Of a few million clones in the sample, just under 95% were seen once. Sequenced: naive CD8+ T cells from PBMCs. These TCRs come from a man aged 18 to 30 in good health. Some clones in this sample may be carry-over from other donors' samples.

The chain is built from TRBV6-5 and TRBJ1-2, with D possibly matching TRBD1 (6 bases). V lost 0 bases to trimming and J lost 5 bases, with 13 bases between them. Germline CDR1 MNHEY, CDR2 SVGAGI. The CDR3 consists of 15 residues. The CDR3 here is CASSYSGGLRYGYTF. The DNA of the CDR3 is TGTGCCAGCAGTTACTCTGGGGGGCTGAGATATGGCTACACCTTC.

This clone was seen a handful of times. The gene calls are TRBV27 and TRBJ2-7, with a possible D match to TRBD2 (5 bases). Germline V CDR1 and CDR2: MNHEY, SMNVEV (reference sequence). This CDR3 contains 12 residues. Trimming shortened V by 3 bases and J by 5 bases, and 8 bases separated the two germline ends. CDR3 sequence: CASSFIGDEQYF. The CDR3 bases are TGTGCCAGCAGTTTTATCGGGGACGAGCAGTACTTC.

This rearrangement joins TRBV27 to TRBJ2-7; no definite D call. The CDR3 covers 13 residues. Germline values: CDR1 MNHEY, CDR2 SMNVEV (reference sequence). The V gene lost 0 bases and the J gene lost 6 bases, with 9 bases spanning the gap. The CDR3 nucleotides read TGTGCCAGCAGTTTATCGCTGACGGGCGAGCAGTACTTC. Translated: CASSLSLTGEQYF.

This sequence joins TRBV7-9 and TRBJ2-3, with 10 bases matching TRBD1. Per germline, CDR1 SEHNR and CDR2 FQNEAQ (reference sequence). The junction had 6 bases not matched to a gene; V was cut back by 5 bases and J by 4 bases. This CDR3 is built from 15 residues. This CDR3 reads CASSPGTGDSDTQYF. CDR3 DNA: TGTGCCAGCAGCCCCGGGACAGGGGACTCAGATACGCAGTATTTT.